This T cell receptor beta chain emerged from a study of OX40 agonist ivuxolimab in advanced cancers. The CDR3 is 15 residues long. Germline V CDR1 and CDR2: MNHNY, SVGAGI (reference sequence). Trimming removed 1 base at V and 0 bases at J, with 8 bases between. Method: immunoSEQ multiplex PCR; TCRdb's copy keeps in-frame clones and lacks some. The top ten hold roughly 23% of the sample, which has about 32,000 clones, around three quarters seen once. The sample consisted of CD4+ or CD8+ T cells sorted from blood, taken in a trial of the OX40 agonist ivuxolimab. This clonotype was obtained from an adult with an advanced solid tumor such as melanoma, head and neck, liver or kidney cancer. V gene TRBV6-6 combines with J gene TRBJ2-3; D is possibly TRBD1 or TRBD2 (5 bases each). CDR3 bases: TGTGCCAGCAGTTACTATCGGGGCAGCACAGATACGCAGTATTTT. Encoded protein: CASSYYRGSTDTQYF.